The sequence of this T cell receptor (beta chain) was determined in a study of T cells after yellow fever vaccination. TCRdb used MiXCR to reprocess the 5' RACE reads, holding one entry per CDR3 protein. The table lists about 46,000 distinct CDR3 sequences, roughly 6.4% of them singletons. Findings and limits, study-wide: A secondary response was less intense yet reached its peak sooner, at day 5 versus 15.

In its sample, this clonotype was seen many times. Sequences were derived from PBMCs, either bulk or a sorted T-cell subset (CD4+, CD8+, memory, or dextramer-sorted; not recorded which), sampled 45 days after the yellow fever booster vaccination. The TCR comes from a man aged 25 to 40 who received the YFV17D yellow fever vaccine.

The CDR3 DNA reads as TGTGCCAGCAGCCCCGCTGGCTCTGGAAACACCATATATTTT. Translation gives CASSPAGSGNTIYF. The rearrangement uses TRBV7-2 and TRBJ1-3; D is undetermined. The V gene lost 5 bases and the J gene lost 0 bases, with 8 bases spanning the gap. In germline, CDR1 is SGHTA, CDR2 FQGNSA. CDR3 length: 14 amino acids.